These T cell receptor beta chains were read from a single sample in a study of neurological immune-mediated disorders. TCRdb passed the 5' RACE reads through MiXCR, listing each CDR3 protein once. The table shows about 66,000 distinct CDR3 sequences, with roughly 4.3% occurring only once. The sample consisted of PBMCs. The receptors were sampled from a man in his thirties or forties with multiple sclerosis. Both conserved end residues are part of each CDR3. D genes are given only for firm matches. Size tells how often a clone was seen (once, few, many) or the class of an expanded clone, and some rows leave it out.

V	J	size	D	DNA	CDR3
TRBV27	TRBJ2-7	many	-	TGTGCCAGCAGTTTATTTCGGACAAGACCCTACGAGCAGTACTTC	CASSLFRTRPYEQYF
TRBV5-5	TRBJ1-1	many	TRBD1	TGTGCCAGCAGCTACTTCCCGGGACAGGGAAACACTGAAGCTTTCTTT	CASSYFPGQGNTEAFF
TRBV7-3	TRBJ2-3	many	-	TGTGCCAGCAGCATACGCGGGCGGAGGGGCACAGATACGCAGTATTTT	CASSIRGRRGTDTQYF
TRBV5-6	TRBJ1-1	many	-	TGTGCCAGCAGCTCCCGGGCCACTGAAGCTTTCTTT	CASSSRATEAFF
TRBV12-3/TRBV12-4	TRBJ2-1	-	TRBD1	TGTGCCAGCAGTTTCCCTCGGACAGGGGCTTGGGATGAGCAGTTCTTC	CASSFPRTGAWDEQFF
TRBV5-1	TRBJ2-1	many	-	TGCGCCAGCAGCGCCAGTAAGGCTGAGCAGTTCTTC	CASSASKAEQFF
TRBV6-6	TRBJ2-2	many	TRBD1	TGTGCCAGCAGTTACTCTTCTATGGGACAGATCACCGGGGAGCTGTTTTTT	CASSYSSMGQITGELFF
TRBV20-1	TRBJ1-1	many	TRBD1	TGCAGTGCTAGAGCTCAGACAGGGGTAGGCACTGAAGCTTTCTTT	CSARAQTGVGTEAFF
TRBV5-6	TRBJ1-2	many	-	TGTGCCAGCAGCTTTTTCCCAGCCCGCTATGGCTACACCTTC	CASSFFPARYGYTF
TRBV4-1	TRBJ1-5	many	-	TGCGCCAGCAGCCAACTCGCCAGAGGGAGGGATCAGCCCCAGCATTTT	CASSQLARGRDQPQHF
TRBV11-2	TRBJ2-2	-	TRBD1	TGTGCCAGCAGCGTCGGACAGGGAAAAACCGGGGAGCTGTTTTTT	CASSVGQGKTGELFF
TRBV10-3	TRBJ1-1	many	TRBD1	TGTGCCATCAGCGAACAGGGGTTGTCCACTGAAGCTTTCTTT	CAISEQGLSTEAFF
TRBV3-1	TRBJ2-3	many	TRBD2	TGTGCCAGCACCTTCGGGACTATCACAGATACGCAGTATTTT	CASTFGTITDTQYF
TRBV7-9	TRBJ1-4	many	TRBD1	TGTGCCAGCACCCGCAGGGGGCTGGGTGAAAAACTGTTTTTT	CASTRRGLGEKLFF
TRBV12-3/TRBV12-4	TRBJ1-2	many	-	TGTGCCAGCAGTCCGCCGGGTCTTCCTTATGGCTACACCTTC	CASSPPGLPYGYTF
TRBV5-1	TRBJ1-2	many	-	TGCGCCAGCAGCACCGGGATCTATGGCTACACCTTC	CASSTGIYGYTF
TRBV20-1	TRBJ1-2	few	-	TGCAGTGCTAGAGGAGATGGGACCTATGGCTACACCTTC	CSARGDGTYGYTF
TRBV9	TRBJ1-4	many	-	TGTGCCAGCAGCGGGGATGCAACTAATGAAAAACTGTTTTTT	CASSGDATNEKLFF
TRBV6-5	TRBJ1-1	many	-	TGTGCCAGCAGTCAACAGCTGAACACTGAAGCTTTCTTT	CASSQQLNTEAFF
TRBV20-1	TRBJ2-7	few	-	TGCAGTGCTCCGGACGGATCCTACGAGCAGTACTTC	CSAPDGSYEQYF
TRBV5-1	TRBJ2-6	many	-	TGCGCCAGCAGCTTGGGTCTTCTTAGGGAGTCTGGGGCCAACGTCCTGACTTTC	CASSLGLLRESGANVLTF
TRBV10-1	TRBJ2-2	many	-	TGCGCCAGCAGGCAGGACTTCACCGGGGAGCTGTTTTTT	CASRQDFTGELFF
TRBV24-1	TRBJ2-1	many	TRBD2	TGTGCCACCAGTGGCCACGACGGGGGGGCTTCCTACAATGAGCAGTTCTTC	CATSGHDGGASYNEQFF
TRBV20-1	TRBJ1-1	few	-	TGCAGCGGGGCGGACGGTCGAACTGAAGCTTTCTTT	CSGADGRTEAFF
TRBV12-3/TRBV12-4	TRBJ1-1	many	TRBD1	TGTGCCAGCAGACACCCACAGGGGGCGAACACTGAAGCTTTCTTT	CASRHPQGANTEAFF